This T cell receptor beta chain was identified during a study of T cells in Graves' hyperthyroidism and ophthalmopathy. Template material for amplifying TCR beta CDR3 regions consisted of RNA transcripts. First-round RT-PCR with HTBI primers amplified the TCR CDR3 region. TCRdb reanalysed the multiplex PCR reads using MiXCR and keeps one entry per CDR3 protein. Of roughly 240,000 distinct CDR3 sequences listed, about 25% are singletons. This clonotype was found many times. Deletions cut 8 bases from V and 6 bases from J, with 11 bases between. Germline CDR1 is MDHEN and CDR2 is SYDVKM. This CDR3 has 11 amino acids.

This TCR was sampled from a woman aged 35 to 49 with Graves' ophthalmopathy. The sample was blood. The V gene is TRBV28, the J gene TRBJ2-7; D call uncertain. CDR3 region: CASGLGIEQYF. For the CDR3, the DNA is TGTGCCAGCGGGCTTGGGATCGAGCAGTACTTC. The full variable domain, completed using reference TRBV28 and TRBJ2-7, is DVKVTQSSRYLVKRTGEKVFLECVQDMDHENMFWYRQDPGLGLRLIYFSYDVKMKEKGDIPEGYSVSREKKERFSLILESASTNQTSMYLCASGLGIEQYFGPGTRLTVT.